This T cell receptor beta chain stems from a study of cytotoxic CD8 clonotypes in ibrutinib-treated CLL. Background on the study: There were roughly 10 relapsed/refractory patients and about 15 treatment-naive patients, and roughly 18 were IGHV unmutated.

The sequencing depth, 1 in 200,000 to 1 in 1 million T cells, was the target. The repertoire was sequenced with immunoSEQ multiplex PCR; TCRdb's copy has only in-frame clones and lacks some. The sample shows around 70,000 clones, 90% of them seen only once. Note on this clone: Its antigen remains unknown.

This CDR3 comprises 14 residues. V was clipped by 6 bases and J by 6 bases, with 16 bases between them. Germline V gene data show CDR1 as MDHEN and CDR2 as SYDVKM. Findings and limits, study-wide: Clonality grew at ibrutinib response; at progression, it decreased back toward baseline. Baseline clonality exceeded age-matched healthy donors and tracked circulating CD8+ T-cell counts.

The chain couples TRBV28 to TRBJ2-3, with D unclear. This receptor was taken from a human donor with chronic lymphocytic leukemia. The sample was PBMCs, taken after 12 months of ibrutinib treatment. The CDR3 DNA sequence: TGTGCCAGCAGCCGGCTAGGTGGGCTGGATACGCAGTATTTT. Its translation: CASSRLGGLDTQYF.